This TCR beta chain was sequenced in a study of response to subunit inactivated influenza vaccine. Study-wide results and limits: It was suggested by the authors that few new T cells are recruited by each seasonal influenza vaccination.

This clonotype was counted between two and nine times. What it binds is unknown. Per germline, CDR1 SGDLS and CDR2 YYNGEE. Trimming removed 0 bases at V and 2 bases at J, with 9 bases between. The CDR3 extends over 15 amino acids. TCRdb fed the RT-PCR reads into MiXCR, producing one record per CDR3 protein. The sample lists hundreds of thousands of distinct CDR3 sequences, just over 20% occurring once. The rearrangement links TRBV9 to TRBJ1-5; a weak D match, TRBD1 (5 bases). This specimen consisted of PBMCs from blood, obtained about 20 months after vaccination. The TCR originated in a man aged 45-69 years who received an inactivated influenza vaccine. CDR3 bases: TGTGCCAGCAGCGTAGAGGCGGGGGGCAATCAGCCCCAGCATTTT. Protein: CASSVEAGGNQPQHF.